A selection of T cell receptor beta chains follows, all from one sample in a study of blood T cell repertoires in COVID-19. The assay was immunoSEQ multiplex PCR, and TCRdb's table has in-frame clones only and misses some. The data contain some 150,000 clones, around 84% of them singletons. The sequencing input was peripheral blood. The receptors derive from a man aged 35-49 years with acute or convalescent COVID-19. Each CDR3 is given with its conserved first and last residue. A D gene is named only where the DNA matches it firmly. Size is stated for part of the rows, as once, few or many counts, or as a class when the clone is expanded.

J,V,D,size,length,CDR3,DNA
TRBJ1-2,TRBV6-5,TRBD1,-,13,CASLTGVGYGYTF,TGTGCCAGTTTGACAGGGGTGGGCTATGGCTACACCTTC
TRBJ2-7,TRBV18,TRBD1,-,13,CASSRDSSYEQYF,TGTGCCAGCTCACGGGACAGCTCCTACGAGCAGTACTTC
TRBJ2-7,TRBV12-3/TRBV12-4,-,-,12,CASSPRYYEQYF,TGTGCCAGCAGTCCTCGGTACTACGAGCAGTACTTC
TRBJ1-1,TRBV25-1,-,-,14,CASSEYRQNTEAFF,TGTGCCAGCAGTGAATACAGACAGAACACTGAAGCTTTCTTT
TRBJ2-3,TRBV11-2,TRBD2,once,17,CASSLDPVAGGADTQYF,TGTGCCAGCAGCTTAGATCCGGTAGCGGGGGGCGCAGATACGCAGTATTTT
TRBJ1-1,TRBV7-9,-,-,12,CASSNRDTEAFF,TGTGCCAGCAGCAACAGGGACACTGAAGCTTTCTTT
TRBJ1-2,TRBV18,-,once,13,CASSPRQGWGYTF,TGTGCCAGCTCACCACGGCAGGGCTGGGGCTACACCTTC
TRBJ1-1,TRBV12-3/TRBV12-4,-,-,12,CASSLANTEAFF,TGTGCCAGCAGTTTGGCGAACACTGAAGCTTTCTTT
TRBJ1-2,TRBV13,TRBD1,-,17,CASSSSYLDRGRYGYTF,TGTGCCAGCAGCTCCTCCTATTTAGACAGGGGTCGATATGGCTACACCTTC
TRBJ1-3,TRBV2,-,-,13,CASIEDTGNTIYF,TGTGCCAGCATAGAGGATACCGGAAACACCATATATTTT
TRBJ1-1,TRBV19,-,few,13,CASSNTRNTEAFF,TGTGCCAGTAGCAATACACGAAACACTGAAGCTTTCTTT
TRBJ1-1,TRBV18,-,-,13,CATLGNLNTEAFF,TGTGCCACCCTCGGGAATTTAAACACTGAAGCTTTCTTT
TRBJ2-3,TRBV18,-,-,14,CASSTRADTDTQYF,TGTGCCAGCTCAACCCGAGCGGACACAGATACGCAGTATTTT
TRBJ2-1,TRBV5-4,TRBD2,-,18,CASRPGASGGFSYNEQFF,TGTGCCAGCAGACCTGGGGCTAGCGGGGGGTTCTCCTACAATGAGCAGTTCTTC
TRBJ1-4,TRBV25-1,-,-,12,CASSDKAEKLFF,TGTGCCAGCAGCGATAAAGCTGAAAAACTGTTTTTT
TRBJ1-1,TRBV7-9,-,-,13,CASSYPSGTEAFF,TGTGCCAGCAGCTACCCGTCGGGCACTGAAGCTTTCTTT
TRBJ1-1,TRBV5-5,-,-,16,CASSFGGGSLWTEAFF,TGTGCCAGCAGCTTCGGGGGGGGATCCCTTTGGACTGAAGCTTTCTTT
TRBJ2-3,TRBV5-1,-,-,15,CASSLNGDLTDTQYF,TGCGCCAGCAGCTTGAACGGGGATCTCACAGATACGCAGTATTTT
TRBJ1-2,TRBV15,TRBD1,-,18,CATSRDFRTGGVFYGYTF,TGTGCCACCAGCAGAGATTTTCGGACAGGGGGCGTTTTCTATGGCTACACCTTC
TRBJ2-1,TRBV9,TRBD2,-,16,CASSLGTSGGGDEQFF,TGTGCCAGCAGCCTGGGGACTAGCGGGGGCGGGGATGAGCAGTTCTTC
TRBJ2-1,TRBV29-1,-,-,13,CSVKRGTGNEQFF,TGCAGCGTCAAAAGGGGGACGGGGAATGAGCAGTTCTTC
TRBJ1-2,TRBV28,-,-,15,CASSLPTHRAGGYTF,TGTGCCAGCAGTTTACCCACTCACAGGGCCGGTGGCTACACCTTC
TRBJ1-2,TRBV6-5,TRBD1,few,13,CASRGTVVNGYTF,TGTGCCAGCAGGGGGACAGTAGTAAATGGCTACACCTTC
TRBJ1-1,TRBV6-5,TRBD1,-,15,CASSYLTGGNTEAFF,TGTGCCAGCAGTTATCTGACAGGGGGTAACACTGAAGCTTTCTTT
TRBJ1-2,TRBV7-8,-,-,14,CASSPGGRDRGYTF,TGTGCCAGCAGCCCTGGCGGGAGAGACAGAGGCTACACCTTC
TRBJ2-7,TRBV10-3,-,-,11,CAISGGDEQYF,TGTGCCATCAGTGGGGGGGACGAGCAGTACTTC
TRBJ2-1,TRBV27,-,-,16,CASSLSGRSSYNEQFF,TGTGCCAGCAGTTTATCGGGCAGAAGCTCCTACAATGAGCAGTTCTTC
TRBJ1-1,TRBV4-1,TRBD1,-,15,CASSQQDREETEAFF,TGCGCCAGCAGCCAACAGGACAGGGAGGAGACTGAAGCTTTCTTT
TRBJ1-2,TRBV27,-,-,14,CASSSRAADYGYTF,TGTGCCAGCAGTTCCAGAGCAGCGGACTATGGCTACACCTTC
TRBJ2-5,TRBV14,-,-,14,CASSQGGGVETQYF,TGTGCCAGCAGCCAAGGAGGGGGGGTGGAGACCCAGTACTTC